These 15 T cell receptor beta chains originate from one sample sequenced in a study of blood T cell repertoires in COVID-19. TCRdb keeps only in-frame clones here, not all; method: immunoSEQ multiplex PCR. The data hold around 150,000 clones, with approximately 86% observed a single time. The sample comprised peripheral blood. The receptors stem from a man aged 70-80 years with acute or convalescent COVID-19.

As for this clone: This same CDR3 is encoded by further DNA sequences in the sample. This chain connects TRBV19 to TRBJ2-7, with 9 bases aligning to TRBD1. Germline CDR1 reads LNHDA; CDR2 reads SQIVND (reference sequence). The junction had 4 bases not matched to a gene; V was cut back by 4 bases and J by 3 bases. The CDR3 contains 14 residues. CDR3 in amino acids: CASSTRTGDYEQYF. The CDR3 nucleotides read TGTGCCAGTAGTACCAGGACAGGGGACTACGAGCAGTACTTC. The full variable domain, with the rest looked up from reference TRBV19 and TRBJ2-7, is DGGITQSPKYLFRKEGQNVTLSCEQNLNHDAMYWYRQDPGQGLRLIYYSQIVNDFQKGDIAEGYSVSREKKESFPLTVTSAQKNPTAFYLCASSTRTGDYEQYFGPGTRLTVT.

The chain couples TRBV19 to TRBJ2-2, with 7 nucleotides matching TRBD2. From germline, CDR1 is LNHDA and CDR2 SQIVND (reference sequence). V was clipped by 0 bases and J by 6 bases; unmatched bases: 4. This CDR3 comprises 15 residues. Written as DNA, the CDR3 is TGTGCCAGTAGTATAGATCCCAGCGGGGCCGGGGAGCTGTTTTTT. Residues: CASSIDPSGAGELFF.

The chain joins TRBV28 to TRBJ1-2, with D possibly matching TRBD1 (6 bases). V was cut by 3 bases and J by 4 bases, with 15 bases left in between. Germline V CDR1 and CDR2: MDHEN, SYDVKM. The CDR3 covers 15 residues. The CDR3 region is CASSFSVQGSYGYTF. CDR3 bases: TGTGCCAGCAGTTTTTCGGTCCAGGGGTCCTATGGCTACACCTTC.

The CDR3 DNA sequence: TGTGCCAGTAGTATACGAACGGGGGGCGCGGGGGAGCTGTTTTTT. This gives the protein CASSIRTGGAGELFF. The chain carries TRBV19 and TRBJ2-2; the D gene is possibly TRBD2 (7 bases). The CDR3 is 15 residues long. Per the germline V gene, CDR1 is LNHDA and CDR2 is SQIVND (reference sequence). V was clipped by 2 bases and J by 8 bases, with 15 bases between them.

The chain uses TRBV7-3 and TRBJ2-2; possibly TRBD2 for D (6 bases). V was pared by 1 base and J by 1 base, with 13 bases between. Germline CDR1 and CDR2: SGHTA and FQGTGA. The CDR3 has 17 amino acids. CDR3 residues: CASSLIGGGMNTGELFF. CDR3 DNA: TGTGCCAGCAGCTTAATTGGCGGAGGGATGAACACCGGGGAGCTGTTTTTT. The variable domain in full, with the rest retrieved from reference TRBV7-3 and TRBJ2-2, is GAGVSQTPSNKVTEKGKYVELRCDPISGHTALYWYRQSLGQGPEFLIYFQGTGAADDSGLPNDRFFAVRPEGSVSTLKIQRTERGDSAVYLCASSLIGGGMNTGELFFGEGSRLTVL.

The V and J genes are TRBV6-2 or TRBV6-3 and TRBJ2-1; D gene uncertain. Per the germline V gene, CDR1 is MNHEY and CDR2 is SVGEGT. Trimming left V 4 bases short and J 3 bases short, with 4 bases between. This CDR3 is 12 amino acids long. DNA for the CDR3: TGTGCCAGCAGTTCCCACTACAATGAGCAGTTCTTC. Translating gives CASSSHYNEQFF.

This clone has just a few counts. CDR3 in amino acids: CASSFLAGQETQYF. The CDR3 nucleotides read TGTGCCAGCAGCTTTTTAGCGGGACAAGAGACCCAGTACTTC. The J gene is TRBJ2-5, the V gene TRBV5-8; 8 nucleotides match TRBD2. The V segment lost 2 bases and the J segment 2 bases; nucleotides outside the gene matches: 2. In germline, CDR1 is SGHTS, CDR2 YDEGEE. This CDR3 is 14 amino acids long.

This chain links TRBV7-3 with TRBJ2-5; 9 bases fit TRBD1. Germline assignment: CDR1 SGHTA and CDR2 FQGTGA. With V trimmed by 5 bases and J by 4 bases, 8 bases remained unmatched. CDR3 length equals 15 residues. Here the CDR3 reads CASSPGQGRGETQYF. CDR3 nucleotides: TGTGCCAGCAGCCCAGGACAGGGGAGGGGAGAGACCCAGTACTTC.

The V and J genes are TRBV28 and TRBJ2-1; 9 bases fit TRBD1. CDR3 length equals 14 residues. Trimming cost V 5 bases and J 9 bases; bases outside gene matches: 8. Germline lookup yields CDR1 MDHEN and CDR2 SYDVKM. In DNA form, the CDR3 reads TGTGCCAGCAGTGTTCCCGGGACAGGGATTGAGCAGTTCTTC. This encodes CASSVPGTGIEQFF.

The chain carries TRBV28 and TRBJ2-3; 14 bases are shared with TRBD2. In germline, CDR1 is MDHEN, CDR2 SYDVKM. This CDR3 contains 17 residues. Trimming at V came to 11 bases and at J to 4 bases, leaving 14 bases not matched to a gene. This chain's CDR3 is CASQTGLAGVVPDTQYF. CDR3 in DNA: TGTGCCTCCCAAACGGGACTAGCGGGAGTAGTGCCAGATACGCAGTATTTT.

The chain employs TRBV6-5 and TRBJ1-4; 9 nucleotides match TRBD1. In germline, CDR1 is MNHEY, CDR2 SVGAGI. V lost 7 bases and J lost 7; bases outside the gene matches: 4. The CDR3 is 13 amino acids. In nucleotides, the CDR3 is TGTGCCAGCAAGGGACAGGGTTTTGAAAAACTGTTTTTT. Its protein product is CASKGQGFEKLFF.

This clone occurred once. The gene calls are TRBV6-5 and TRBJ1-5; possibly TRBD1 for D (5 bases). CDR3 length: 13 amino acids. Germline loops: CDR1 MNHEY, CDR2 SVGAGI. Trimming stripped 2 bases from V and 5 bases from J, with 7 bases between. The CDR3 protein is CASSYARDQPQHF. The CDR3 nucleotides read TGTGCCAGCAGTTACGCCAGGGATCAGCCCCAGCATTTT.

A few counts support this clone. The V gene is TRBV2, the J gene TRBJ1-5; 9 bases are a match to TRBD1. Germline V gene sequence: CDR1 SNHLY, CDR2 FYNNEI. The CDR3 covers 15 residues. J gave up 6 bases and V 2 bases, and 5 bases lay outside the gene matches. This CDR3 is CASSELQGASQPQHF. CDR3 DNA sequence: TGTGCCAGCAGTGAACTACAGGGGGCTAGTCAGCCCCAGCATTTT.

The V call is TRBV2, the J call TRBJ2-1; 7 positions match TRBD1. Germline V gene lookup returns CDR1 SNHLY and CDR2 FYNNEI. V was clipped by 3 bases and J by 0 bases; unmatched bases: 2. The CDR3 runs to 15 residues. CDR3 nucleotides: TGTGCCAGCAGTGAGAGGGACAGCTCCTACAATGAGCAGTTCTTC. Protein product: CASSERDSSYNEQFF. The variable domain in full, completed from reference TRBV2 and TRBJ2-1, reads EPEVTQTPSHQVTQMGQEVILRCVPISNHLYFYWYRQILGQKVEFLVSFYNNEISEKSEIFDDQFSVERPDGSNFTLKIRSTKLEDSAMYFCASSERDSSYNEQFFGPGTRLTVL.

The chain joins TRBV14 to TRBJ2-5, with 7 nucleotides matching TRBD1. The length of the CDR3 is 15 residues. In germline, CDR1 is SGHDN, CDR2 FVKESK. Trimming took 3 bases from V and 2 from J; bases not matched to a gene: 6. The CDR3 coding sequence is TGTGCCAGCAGCCAGTACAGGGGCGTACAAGAGACCCAGTACTTC. It yields the protein CASSQYRGVQETQYF.